A single T cell receptor beta chain is shown here with its context. The antigen is undetermined. The data stem from a study of CD8+CD57+ T cells in acquired aplastic anemia. Findings of the study overall: Both patients and controls carried the same twenty-nine CD8+ CDR3 sequences. The CD8+ Simpson's diversity of patients and controls was not significantly different.

Germline V CDR1 and CDR2: KGHSH, LQKENI. Trimming took 4 bases from V and 4 from J, leaving 16 bases between them. The CDR3 has 16 residues. CDR3 and TCR beta VDJ profiling relied on a genomic DNA template. Via MiXCR, TCRdb re-called the reads, giving one row per CDR3 protein. The sample lists roughly 500,000 distinct CDR3 sequences; over 25% were seen once. Patients selected for sequencing had displayed CD8+CD57+ cell expansion by flow cytometry. Patients, without exception, had severe acquired aplastic anemia. Sampling of blood occurred while the patients had still received no therapy. Sequencing input: sorted CD4+, CD8+, or CD8+CD57+ T cells (not recorded which) from PBMCs. This chain connects TRBV18 to TRBJ2-2; D perhaps matches TRBD2 (6 bases). This receptor was taken from a human donor with aplastic anemia. The CDR3 DNA is TGTGCCAGCTCACTGGACCGGTTCGGGGGCACCGGGGAGCTGTTTTTT. It translates to CASSLDRFGGTGELFF.